The clone carrying this T cell receptor (beta chain) was seen more than once but under ten times. A junction end diverges from the germline sequence, so it may reflect a read error. As originally analysed: Amplification with reference gene primers provided the estimates of nucleated cell counts. Repertoires were generated with immunoSEQ multiplex PCR, while TCRdb's copy carries only in-frame clones and drops some. The D gene and trimming were derived from the DNA, and the V and J assignments and clone size from that table. Of about 30,000 clones listed, about 88% were seen once; the top ten hold around 12%. CDR3 size: 13 residues. CDR1 is SGHAT, CDR2 FQNNGV, per germline. The data derive from a study of blood T cell repertoires in COVID-19. Study-level information: Sources were T cells, B-cell-depleted T cells, or PBMCs; the material itself was cDNA or gDNA.

V gene TRBV11-2 combines with J gene TRBJ2-1; D gene unclear. The sample comprised peripheral blood. The clonotype comes from a human donor in a cohort sampled during active COVID-19. The donor label of this sample is uncertain. CDR3 protein: CASSLDREREQFF. CDR3 DNA sequence: TGTGCCAGCAGCCTAGACCGTGAGAGAGAGCAGTTCTTC.